One sample yielded the 22 T cell receptor beta chains listed below, sequenced in a study of shared clonotypes between healthy human individuals. Selected positively for CCR7 and CD45RO-negative, naive CD8 cells excluded terminally differentiated effector memory CD45RA+ cells. Libraries were prepared by immunoSEQ multiplex PCR; TCRdb keeps only in-frame clonotypes and omits some of them. The sample has about 2 million clones; about 95% are singletons. The sequencing input was naive CD8+ T cells sorted from blood. These TCRs come from a young man in good health.

Note on this clone: A junction end diverges from the germline sequence, so it may reflect a read error. The CDR3, as DNA: TGTGCTAGCAGTCCACGGGCTAGCGGGGCCAATGAGCAGTTCTTC. It translates to CASSPRASGANEQFF. The chain uses TRBV7-7 and TRBJ2-1; the match to TRBD2 covers 9 bases. Germline CDR1 reads SSHAT; CDR2 reads FNYEAQ (reference sequence). This CDR3 region has 15 residues.

The chain recombines TRBV4-1 with TRBJ2-3; either TRBD1 or TRBD2 may fit D (7 bases each). The V gene lost 6 bases and the J gene lost 4 bases, with 23 bases spanning the gap. Per the germline V gene, CDR1 is MGHRA and CDR2 is YSYEKL. CDR3 length equals 17 residues. CDR3 in amino acids: CASRMSGTVSPADTQYF. In nucleotides, the CDR3 is TGCGCCAGCAGGATGAGCGGGACAGTTTCTCCAGCAGATACGCAGTATTTT.

V gene TRBV2 combines with J gene TRBJ2-7, with D maybe TRBD1 (6 bases). The CDR3 is made up of 13 amino acids. V was shortened by 2 bases and J by 3 bases, with 8 bases between the two germline ends. Germline loops: CDR1 SNHLY, CDR2 FYNNEI. CDR3 sequence reads: CASSEMDSYEQYF. CDR3 coding DNA: TGTGCCAGCAGTGAAATGGACAGCTACGAGCAGTACTTC.

The chain combines TRBV2 with TRBJ2-4; 9 bases match TRBD1. CDR3 length equals 15 residues. Trimming took 7 bases from V and 9 from J; bases not matched to a gene: 13. Germline CDR1 and CDR2: SNHLY and FYNNEI. In DNA form, the CDR3 reads TGTGCCAGCATCGGACAGGGGTCACGAAAAGGCATTCAGTACTTC. Its protein product is CASIGQGSRKGIQYF.

The CDR3 DNA reads TGTGCCAGCAGTCTCCTAATCAATCAGCCCCAGCATTTT. Translation: CASSLLINQPQHF. The gene calls are TRBV6-5 and TRBJ1-5; D remains unclear. CDR1 and CDR2 (germline): MNHEY, SVGAGI. Trimming took off 5 bases at V and 3 bases at J, with 8 bases between the two ends. This CDR3 contains 13 residues.

Comments on this clone: The same CDR3 also results from other DNA sequences found in this sample. The chain uses TRBV14 and TRBJ1-2; D gene unclear. The CDR3 totals 14 residues. The V and J ends lost 4 bases and 2 bases respectively, with 11 bases between them. Germline loops: CDR1 SGHDN, CDR2 FVKESK. The CDR3 DNA reads as TGTGCCAGCAGCCCTACATTGGGGAACTATGGCTACACCTTC. This sequence encodes CASSPTLGNYGYTF.

This CDR3 is CASSPTLYNSPLHF. CDR3 DNA: TGTGCCAGCAGCCCTACATTGTATAATTCACCCCTCCACTTT. This chain joins TRBV5-4 and TRBJ1-6, with unresolved D. Germline V gene data show CDR1 as SGHNT and CDR2 as YYREEE (reference sequence). V lost 4 bases and J lost 4, with 9 bases in between. The CDR3 covers 14 residues.

Only a few counts were recorded for this clone. The chain links TRBV5-1 to TRBJ1-6; D not resolved. Trimming took 4 bases from V and 7 from J, leaving 9 bases between them. CDR1 and CDR2 (germline): SGHRS, YFSETQ. CDR3 length: 13 amino acids. Here the CDR3 DNA reads TGCGCCAGCAGCCTGCTGGAGAATTCACCCCTCCACTTT. Residues: CASSLLENSPLHF.

This chain connects TRBV6-5 to TRBJ2-3; D is uncertain. This CDR3 comprises 13 residues. Trimming cost V 2 bases and J 3 bases, with 6 bases left between them. CDR1 and CDR2 from the germline V gene are MNHEY and SVGAGI. This CDR3 is CASSYMWTDTQYF. Written as DNA, the CDR3 is TGTGCCAGCAGTTACATGTGGACAGATACGCAGTATTTT.

This chain joins TRBV11-2 and TRBJ2-5; TRBD1 might be the D (6 bases). Germline V gives CDR1 SGHAT, CDR2 FQNNGV. Trimming cost V 0 bases and J 5 bases, with 13 bases left between them. The CDR3 contains 15 residues. The CDR3 sequence is CASSLDLSGAETQYF. As DNA, the CDR3 is TGTGCCAGCAGCTTAGATCTTTCAGGGGCGGAGACCCAGTACTTC.

The rearrangement uses TRBV7-6 and TRBJ2-7; D may be TRBD2 (6 bases). Germline CDR1 is SGHVS and CDR2 is FNYEAQ. The V end lost 1 base, the J end lost 4 bases, and 14 bases lay between the germline ends. The CDR3 covers 15 residues. The CDR3 loop reads CASSLVIGLAYEQYF. CDR3 sequence (DNA): TGTGCCAGCAGCTTAGTCATCGGGCTAGCGTACGAGCAGTACTTC. Drawing the rest from reference TRBV7-6 and TRBJ2-7, the complete variable domain is GAGVSQSPRYKVTKRGQDVALRCDPISGHVSLYWYRQALGQGPEFLTYFNYEAQQDKSGLPNDRFSAERPEGSISTLTIQRTEQRDSAMYRCASSLVIGLAYEQYFGPGTRLTVT.

This chain links TRBV5-1 with TRBJ1-4; D gene unclear. CDR1 and CDR2 (germline): SGHRS, YFSETQ. The CDR3 is made up of 15 amino acids. Trimming removed 8 bases at V and 10 bases at J, with 24 bases between. CDR3 region: CARAFERTREGKLFF. The CDR3, as DNA: TGCGCCAGGGCATTTGAGAGGACTCGAGAGGGAAAACTGTTTTTT.

This chain joins TRBV9 and TRBJ2-1, with 8 bases matching TRBD2. V dropped 0 bases and J dropped 3; count of bases not matched to a gene: 8. Looked up from germline, CDR1 is SGDLS and CDR2 is YYNGEE. There are 17 residues in the CDR3. This chain's CDR3 is CASSVEEGTSVYNEQFF. DNA for the CDR3: TGTGCCAGCAGCGTAGAAGAGGGGACTAGTGTCTACAATGAGCAGTTCTTC.

The chain recombines TRBV7-3 with TRBJ2-7, with 7 bases lining up with TRBD2. The CDR3 length is 14 residues. Germline CDR1 reads SGHTA; CDR2 reads FQGTGA. Germline trimming cut 1 base from V and 5 bases from J; bases unmatched to any gene: 5. The CDR3 is CASSLIGLADEQYF. As DNA, the CDR3 is TGTGCCAGCAGCTTAATCGGGCTAGCGGACGAGCAGTACTTC.

The DNA for the CDR3 is TGTGCCAGCAGCTTAGTATCCGGGACTAGCTTCATGGCATACGAGCAGTACTTC. It codes for CASSLVSGTSFMAYEQYF. V is TRBV7-9 and J is TRBJ2-7; 9 bases map to TRBD2. The CDR3 runs 18 residues. Trimming took 1 base from V and 4 from J; bases not matched to a gene: 14. Germline CDR1 SEHNR, CDR2 FQNEAQ (reference sequence).

This chain connects TRBV4-3 to TRBJ2-1; D gene ambiguous. The CDR3 extends over 15 amino acids. V was pared by 3 bases and J by 3 bases, with 12 bases between. The germline gives CDR1 LGHNA, CDR2 YSLEER. The DNA for the CDR3 is TGCGCCAGCAGCCAGAGCAGGTCGTTCTACAATGAGCAGTTCTTC. Translated, it gives CASSQSRSFYNEQFF.

The CDR3 region has the DNA TGCGCCAGCAGCCAAGACCAGGGTGAAGCTTTCTTT. Translation gives CASSQDQGEAFF. This chain links TRBV4-3 with TRBJ1-1; a weak D match, TRBD1 (5 bases). The germline CDR1 and CDR2 sequences are LGHNA and YSLEER. The CDR3 length is 12 residues. V was clipped by 0 bases and J by 7 bases, with 6 bases between them.

The gene calls are TRBV6-1 and TRBJ1-2; D possibly corresponds to TRBD1 (5 bases). V was clipped by 6 bases and J by 6 bases, with 11 bases between them. The CDR3 is 12 amino acids. Germline lookup yields CDR1 MNHNS and CDR2 SASEGT. The CDR3 sequence is CASSAWGDGYTF. The CDR3 DNA follows: TGTGCCAGCAGCGCCTGGGGGGATGGCTACACCTTC.

This clone was detected only a few times. The V call is TRBV7-9, the J call TRBJ1-6; D remains ambiguous. Trimming pared 4 bases from V and 8 bases from J, leaving 9 bases between. The CDR3 covers 13 residues. The germline V gene encodes CDR1 SEHNR and CDR2 FQNEAQ (reference sequence). CDR3 protein: CASSSDGYSPLHF. The CDR3 DNA reads TGTGCCAGCAGCTCGGACGGGTATTCACCCCTCCACTTT.

The chain employs TRBV27 and TRBJ2-7, with unresolved D. The CDR3 is 12 residues long. The V gene lost 10 bases and the J gene lost 0 bases, with 10 bases spanning the gap. Germline V gene sequence: CDR1 MNHEY, CDR2 SMNVEV (reference sequence). This chain's CDR3 is CATFLSSYEQYF. The CDR3 DNA reads TGTGCCACATTCCTCAGCTCCTACGAGCAGTACTTC.

V usage is TRBV9 and J usage is TRBJ2-3; 15 bases are shared with TRBD2. CDR1 and CDR2 from the germline V gene are SGDLS and YYNGEE. CDR3 length: 16 amino acids. The J segment lost 6 bases and the V segment lost 3 bases, leaving 5 bases of the junction unmatched. The CDR3 is CASSDPGTSGGDTQYF. The CDR3 DNA reads TGTGCCAGCAGCGATCCCGGGACTAGCGGGGGGGATACGCAGTATTTT.

This chain uses TRBV2 with TRBJ2-7; D is possibly TRBD2 (6 bases). The CDR3 runs to 16 residues. In germline, CDR1 is SNHLY, CDR2 FYNNEI. V lost 4 bases, J lost 2 bases, and 18 bases lay in between. This CDR3 is CASSVGYSGHPYEQYF. In DNA, the CDR3 is TGTGCCAGCAGTGTAGGATATAGCGGCCATCCCTACGAGCAGTACTTC.